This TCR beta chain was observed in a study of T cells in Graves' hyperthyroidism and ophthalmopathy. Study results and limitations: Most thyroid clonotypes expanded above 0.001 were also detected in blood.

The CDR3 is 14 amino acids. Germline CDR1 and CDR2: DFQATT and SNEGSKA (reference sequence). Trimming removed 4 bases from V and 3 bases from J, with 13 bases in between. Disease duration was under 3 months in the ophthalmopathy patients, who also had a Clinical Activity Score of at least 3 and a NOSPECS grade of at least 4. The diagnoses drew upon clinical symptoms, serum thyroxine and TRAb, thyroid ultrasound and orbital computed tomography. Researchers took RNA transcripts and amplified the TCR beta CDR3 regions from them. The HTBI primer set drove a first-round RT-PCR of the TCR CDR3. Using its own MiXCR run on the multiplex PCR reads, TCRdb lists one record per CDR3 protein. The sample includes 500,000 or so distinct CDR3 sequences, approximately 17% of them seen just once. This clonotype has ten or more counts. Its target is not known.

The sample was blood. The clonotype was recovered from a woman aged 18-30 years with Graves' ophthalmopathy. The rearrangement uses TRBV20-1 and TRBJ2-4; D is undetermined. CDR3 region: CSAIYGVGKNIQYF. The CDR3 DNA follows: TGCAGTGCTATTTATGGAGTCGGCAAAAACATTCAGTACTTC.